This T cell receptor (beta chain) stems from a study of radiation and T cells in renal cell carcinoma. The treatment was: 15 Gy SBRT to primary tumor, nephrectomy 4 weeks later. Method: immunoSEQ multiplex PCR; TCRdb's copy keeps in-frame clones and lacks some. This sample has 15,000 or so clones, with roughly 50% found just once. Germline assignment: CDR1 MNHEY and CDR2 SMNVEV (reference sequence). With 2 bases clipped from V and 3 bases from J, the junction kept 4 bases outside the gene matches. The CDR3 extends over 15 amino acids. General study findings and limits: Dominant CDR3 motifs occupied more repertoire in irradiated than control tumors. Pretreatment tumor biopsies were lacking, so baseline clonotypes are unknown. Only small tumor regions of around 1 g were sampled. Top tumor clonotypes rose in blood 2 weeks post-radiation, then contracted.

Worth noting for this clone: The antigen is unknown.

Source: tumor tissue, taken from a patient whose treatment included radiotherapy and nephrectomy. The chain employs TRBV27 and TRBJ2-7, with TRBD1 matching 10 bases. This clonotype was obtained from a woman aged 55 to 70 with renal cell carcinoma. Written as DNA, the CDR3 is TGTGCCAGCAGTTTAATAGGGACAGGGGACTACGAGCAGTACTTC. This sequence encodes CASSLIGTGDYEQYF.